This TCR beta chain was captured by sequencing in a study of T cell responses to AZD1222 COVID-19 vaccine. Regarding the study as a whole: Close to half of spike-specific TCRs reportedly recognize unmutated variant regions.

On this clone itself: What it binds is not known.

The method was immunoSEQ multiplex PCR; TCRdb's version includes in-frame clones alone and lacks a portion of them. The sample has fewer than 250,000 clones, 85% to 95% seen once. The source material was peripheral blood, sampled on day 0 of MenACWY control vaccination. The TCR was taken from an adult in good health.

CDR3 coding DNA: TGCGCCAGCAGCCAAGGTTTAACAGGGGGCCTCTCTGGGGCCAACGTCCTGACTTTC. Its translation: CASSQGLTGGLSGANVLTF. V is TRBV4-1 and J is TRBJ2-6, with 9 positions matching TRBD1. Germline CDR1 and CDR2: MGHRA and YSYEKL. J gave up 0 bases and V 1 base, and 7 bases lay outside the gene matches. This CDR3 contains 19 residues.